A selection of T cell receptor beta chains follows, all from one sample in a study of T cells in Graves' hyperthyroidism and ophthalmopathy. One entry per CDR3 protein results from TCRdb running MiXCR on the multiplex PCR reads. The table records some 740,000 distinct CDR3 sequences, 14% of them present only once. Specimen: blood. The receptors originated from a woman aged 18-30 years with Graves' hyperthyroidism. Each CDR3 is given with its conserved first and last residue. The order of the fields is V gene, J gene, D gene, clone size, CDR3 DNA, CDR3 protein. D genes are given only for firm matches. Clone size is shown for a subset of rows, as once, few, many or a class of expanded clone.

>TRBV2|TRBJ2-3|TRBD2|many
TGTGCCAGCAGTGAACGAGCGGGGGTAGCGGATACGCAGTATTTT
CASSERAGVADTQYF
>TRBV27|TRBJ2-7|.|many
TGTGCCAGCAGTTTCGCGGGGCATCTCTACGAGCAGTACTTC
CASSFAGHLYEQYF
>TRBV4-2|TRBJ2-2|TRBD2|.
TGTGCCAGCAGCCTACTCCTAGCGGGAGGGCCGAGGGAGCTGTTTTTT
CASSLLLAGGPRELFF
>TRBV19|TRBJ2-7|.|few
TGTGCCAGTAGTATAGGATCAGGGGGGCTAAACTTC
CASSIGSGGLNF
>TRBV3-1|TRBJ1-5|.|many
TGTGCCAGCAGCCAAGATGGGGGGGGCAATCAGCCCCAGCATTTT
CASSQDGGGNQPQHF
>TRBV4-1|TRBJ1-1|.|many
TGCGCCAGCAGCCAAGGCCCGGTGGGCAGGAACACTGAAGCTTTCTTT
CASSQGPVGRNTEAFF
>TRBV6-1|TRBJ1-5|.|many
TGTGCCAGCAGGAGGGAGAGCAATCAGCCCCAGCATTTT
CASRRESNQPQHF
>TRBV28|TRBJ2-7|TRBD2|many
TGTGCCAGCAGTTTAACGAAACGACTAGCGGTAACCTACGAGCAGTACTTC
CASSLTKRLAVTYEQYF
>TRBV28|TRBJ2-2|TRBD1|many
TGTGCCAGCACCTATATCGGTCGACAGGGACAGAACACCGGGGAGCTGTTTTTT
CASTYIGRQGQNTGELFF
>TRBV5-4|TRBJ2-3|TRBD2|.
TGTGCCAGCAGCTTCGGGACTAGCGGGAGCTTCACAGATACGCAGTATTTT
CASSFGTSGSFTDTQYF
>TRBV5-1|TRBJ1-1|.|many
TGCGCCAGCAGCTTGGGGGTTGGGGGGTTGGACACTGAAGCTTTCTTT
CASSLGVGGLDTEAFF
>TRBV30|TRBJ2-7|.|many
TGTGCCTGGAGTGTACGGTTGACCTACGAGCAGTACTTC
CAWSVRLTYEQYF
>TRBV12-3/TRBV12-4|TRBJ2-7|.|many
TGTGCCAGCAGTTCCGACAGCGTCGAGCAGTACTTC
CASSSDSVEQYF
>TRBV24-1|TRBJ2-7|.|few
TGTGCCACCAGTGACCCTGACGGTTCCTACGAGCAGTACTTC
CATSDPDGSYEQYF
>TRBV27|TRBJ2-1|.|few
TGTGCCAGCAGTCCCAACCCCAGGGGTAATGAGCAGTTCTTC
CASSPNPRGNEQFF
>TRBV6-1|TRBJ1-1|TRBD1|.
TGTGCCAGCACTTGGGGGCAGGGGGGAACTGAAGCTTTCTTT
CASTWGQGGTEAFF
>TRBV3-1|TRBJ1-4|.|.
TGTGCCAGCAGCCAAGATCCCGTCGGGAGGGGGGAAAAACTGTTTTTT
CASSQDPVGRGEKLFF
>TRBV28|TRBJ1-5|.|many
TGTGCCAGCAGTCCCGGGCCAGGTCTTTTCAATCAGCCCCAGCATTTT
CASSPGPGLFNQPQHF
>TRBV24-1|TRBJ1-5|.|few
TGTGCCACCAGTGATTCTCTGGGGCAGCCCCAGCATTTT
CATSDSLGQPQHF
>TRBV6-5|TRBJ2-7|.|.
TGTGCCAGCAGTTATCCTTACTACGAGCAGTACTTC
CASSYPYYEQYF
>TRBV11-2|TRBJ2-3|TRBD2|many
TGTGCCAGCAGCTCCGGTGGTTTAGCGGGAGCCCGGAGAGATACGCAGTATTTT
CASSSGGLAGARRDTQYF
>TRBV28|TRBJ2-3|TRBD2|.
TGTGCCAGTCTCCTAGCGGGTACAGATACGCAGTATTTT
CASLLAGTDTQYF
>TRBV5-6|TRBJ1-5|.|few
TGTGCCAGCAGCTTGGTTGGGGACGGAGGGCCCCAGCATTTT
CASSLVGDGGPQHF
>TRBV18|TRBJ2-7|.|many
TGTGCCAGCTCGCCAAGTTTAGGAAGCGAGCAGTACTTC
CASSPSLGSEQYF
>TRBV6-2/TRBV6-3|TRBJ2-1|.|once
TGTGCCATCACTATGGGGGGTGAGCAGTTCTTC
CAITMGGEQFF
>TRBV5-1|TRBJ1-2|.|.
TGCGCCAGCAGCTTGGCCGGACCGCAGGATGGCTACACCTTC
CASSLAGPQDGYTF
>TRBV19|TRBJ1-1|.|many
TGTGCCAGTAGAGACCCGGGGGGACATAACACTGAAGCTTTCTTT
CASRDPGGHNTEAFF
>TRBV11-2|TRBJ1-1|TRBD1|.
TGTGCCAGCAGCCCGACAGGGCAAGGTAGCGCTGAAGCTTTCTTT
CASSPTGQGSAEAFF
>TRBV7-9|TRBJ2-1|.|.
TGTGCCAGCAGCTTGGACAGCAAGGTATATGAGCAGTTCTTC
CASSLDSKVYEQFF
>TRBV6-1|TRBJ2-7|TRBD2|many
TGTGCCAGCAGGTACGTCAAGCGGGACTCCTACGAGCAGTACTTC
CASRYVKRDSYEQYF
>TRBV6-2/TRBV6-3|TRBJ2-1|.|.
TGTGCCAGCAGTTATACAGTCTCCTACAATGAGCAGTTCTTC
CASSYTVSYNEQFF
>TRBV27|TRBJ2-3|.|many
TGTGCCAGCAGTTCCAGACTCAGGGTGATAGATACGCAGTATTTT
CASSSRLRVIDTQYF
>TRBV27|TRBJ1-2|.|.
TGTGCCAGCAGCCCTGTTTCGGCAGACTATGGCTACACCTTC
CASSPVSADYGYTF
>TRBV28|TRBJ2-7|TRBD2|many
TGTGCCAGCAGTTTATACCGGACTAGCGTTACCTACGAGCAGTACTTC
CASSLYRTSVTYEQYF
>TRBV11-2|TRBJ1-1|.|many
TGTGCCAGCAGCGCCATCAGGGCTGGGCCGAACACTGAAGCTTTCTTT
CASSAIRAGPNTEAFF
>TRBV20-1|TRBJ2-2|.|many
TGCAGTGCTAGGAAGGGTTTCACCGGGGAGCTGTTTTTT
CSARKGFTGELFF
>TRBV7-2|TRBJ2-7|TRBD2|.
TGTGCCAGCAGCGGCCGGGGGGATCACTACGAGCAGTACTTC
CASSGRGDHYEQYF
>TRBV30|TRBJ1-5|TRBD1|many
TGTGCCTGGAGTGGGGGGACAGCAGTCAATCAGCCCCAGCATTTT
CAWSGGTAVNQPQHF
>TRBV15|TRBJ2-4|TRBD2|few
TGTGCCACCAGTGTTAGCGGGAGAAGTAGTAGTGTGGTCAAAAACATTCAGTACTTC
CATSVSGRSSSVVKNIQYF